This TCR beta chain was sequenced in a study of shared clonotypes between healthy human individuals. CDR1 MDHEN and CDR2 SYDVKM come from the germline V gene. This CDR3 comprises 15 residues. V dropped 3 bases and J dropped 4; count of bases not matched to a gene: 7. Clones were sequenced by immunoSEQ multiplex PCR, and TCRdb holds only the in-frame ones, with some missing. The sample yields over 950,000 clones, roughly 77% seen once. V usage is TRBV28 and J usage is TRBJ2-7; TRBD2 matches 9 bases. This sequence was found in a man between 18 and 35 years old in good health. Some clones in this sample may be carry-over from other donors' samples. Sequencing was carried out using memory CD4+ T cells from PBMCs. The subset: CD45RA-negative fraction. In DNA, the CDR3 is TGTGCCAGCAGTTTGACGGCTAGCGGGATTTACGAGCAGTACTTC. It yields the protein CASSLTASGIYEQYF.